This is a list of T cell receptor beta chains from one sample in a study of cytomegalovirus exposure and HLA in healthy donors. Profiled with immunoSEQ multiplex PCR; TCRdb holds only in-frame clones, not every one. The table shows tens of thousands of clones, with 65% to 90% occurring only once. Specimen: PBMCs. All receptors derive from a female donor in good health and CMV-seronegative. Each CDR3 is given with its conserved first and last residue. The D gene is left open where the match is weak. The size entry is marked missing in some rows and otherwise reads once, few, many or a size class.

>TRBV7-2|NA|TRBJ2-2|16|NA
CASSFYLLPPSGELFF
TGTGCCAGCAGCTTTTACCTACTACCTCCCAGCGGGGAGCTGTTTTTT
>TRBV27|NA|TRBJ1-2|13|NA
CASSLYQGHGYTF
TGTGCCAGCAGTTTATACCAGGGTCATGGCTACACCTTC
>TRBV25-1|NA|TRBJ2-7|15|TRBD2
CASSEPLGGKNEQYF
TGTGCCAGCAGTGAGCCCTTGGGGGGGAAGAACGAGCAGTACTTC
>TRBV11-3|once|TRBJ2-1|16|TRBD2
CASSLLAGSSYNEQFF
TGTGCCAGCAGTCTTCTAGCGGGTAGCTCCTACAATGAGCAGTTCTTC
>TRBV19|NA|TRBJ2-1|13|NA
CASTEEGRNEQFF
TGTGCCAGTACCGAGGAGGGAAGGAATGAGCAGTTCTTC
>TRBV20-1|NA|TRBJ2-1|11|NA
CSASGSDEQFF
TGCAGTGCTAGCGGGAGTGACGAGCAGTTCTTC
>TRBV6-1|NA|TRBJ1-3|14|NA
CASSPTGRGNTIYF
TGTGCCAGCAGTCCCACAGGGAGAGGAAACACCATATATTTT
>TRBV4-3|NA|TRBJ2-1|13|TRBD2
CASSQGSGREQFF
TGCGCCAGCAGCCAGGGGAGCGGGAGGGAGCAGTTCTTC
>TRBV6-1|once|TRBJ1-4|17|TRBD1
CASSVIPGQGENEKLFF
TGTGCCAGCAGTGTAATTCCAGGGCAGGGGGAAAATGAAAAACTGTTTTTT
>TRBV19|NA|TRBJ1-5|17|TRBD1
CASSIGQGAPSNQPQHF
TGTGCCAGTAGTATTGGACAGGGGGCTCCAAGCAATCAGCCCCAGCATTTT
>TRBV9|NA|TRBJ2-3|14|TRBD2
CASSVTSGRDTQYF
TGTGCCAGCAGCGTAACTAGCGGGAGAGATACGCAGTATTTT
>TRBV5-1|NA|TRBJ1-4|14|TRBD1
CASSLEGQAEKLFF
TGCGCCAGCAGCTTGGAGGGACAGGCCGAAAAACTGTTTTTT
>TRBV5-6|NA|TRBJ2-3|14|TRBD1
CASSPTGGTDTQYF
TGTGCCAGCAGCCCAACAGGGGGGACAGATACGCAGTATTTT
>TRBV19|NA|TRBJ1-4|14|TRBD1
CASSMARGNEKLFF
TGTGCCAGTAGTATGGCCAGGGGGAATGAAAAACTGTTTTTT
>TRBV7-6|NA|TRBJ2-1|19|TRBD2
CASSLGLAGVRRSYNEQFF
TGTGCCAGCAGCTTAGGTCTAGCGGGAGTACGGAGGTCCTACAATGAGCAGTTCTTC
>TRBV11-2|NA|TRBJ1-4|14|NA
CASSFLPTNEKLFF
TGTGCCAGCAGCTTTCTACCAACTAATGAAAAACTGTTTTTT
>TRBV6-5|NA|TRBJ1-2|15|NA
CASSYSRPVNYGYTF
TGTGCCAGCAGTTACTCTCGCCCGGTAAACTATGGCTACACCTTC
>TRBV5-1|NA|TRBJ2-4|15|TRBD2
CASSPGTSGTNIQYF
TGCGCCAGCAGCCCAGGGACTAGCGGGACGAACATTCAGTACTTC
>TRBV2|NA|TRBJ1-5|14|TRBD1
CASRDRGGNQPQHF
TGTGCCAGCAGGGACAGGGGTGGCAATCAGCCCCAGCATTTT
>TRBV5-4|NA|TRBJ2-5|14|TRBD1
CASSTRTGGETQYF
TGTGCCAGCAGCACCAGGACAGGGGGAGAGACCCAGTACTTC
>TRBV6-5|NA|TRBJ1-1|13|NA
CASSRQTNTEAFF
TGTGCCAGCAGCAGACAGACGAACACTGAAGCTTTCTTT
>TRBV18|NA|TRBJ2-5|14|NA
CASSPLSSKREQYF
TGTGCCAGCTCACCACTGAGTTCGAAAAGGGAGCAGTACTTC
>TRBV7-2|NA|TRBJ2-1|16|TRBD2
CASSPFTSGSGDEQFF
TGTGCCAGCAGCCCGTTTACTAGCGGGAGCGGGGATGAGCAGTTCTTC
>TRBV7-9|NA|TRBJ1-1|16|NA
CSSSSPQGQGNTEAFF
TGTTCCAGCAGCTCGCCCCAGGGGCAGGGGAACACTGAAGCTTTCTTT
>TRBV6-6|few|TRBJ2-2|16|TRBD1
CASTHGTGTNTGELFF
TGTGCCAGCACCCACGGGACAGGGACGAACACCGGGGAGCTGTTTTTT
>TRBV27|NA|TRBJ2-7|12|TRBD1
CASSVTGYEQYF
TGTGCCAGCAGCGTGACAGGGTACGAGCAGTACTTC
>TRBV5-4|once|TRBJ2-7|15|TRBD1
CASSLDPGQGYEQYF
TGTGCCAGCAGCTTGGACCCGGGACAGGGATACGAGCAGTACTTC
>TRBV5-6|NA|TRBJ2-5|15|TRBD2
CASSFIAGVQETQYF
TGTGCCAGCAGCTTTATAGCGGGGGTCCAAGAGACCCAGTACTTC
>TRBV5-8|NA|TRBJ1-5|16|TRBD1
CASSLGETGSGQPQHF
TGTGCCAGCAGCTTGGGGGAGACAGGGAGCGGGCAGCCCCAGCATTTT